Each of the 12 T cell receptor beta chains below was sequenced from the same sample in a study of shared T cell receptors in the human thymus. Assay: immunoSEQ multiplex PCR; the TCRdb copy retains only in-frame clones and omits some. The sample yields 600,000 to 900,000 clones, 80% to 90% seen once. These data also featured in a second study, about human thymus T cells.

Sequenced sample: thymocytes. The receptors derive from a girl under three years old with a congenital heart defect.

The chain links TRBV7-9 to TRBJ1-1; no reliable D call. This CDR3 contains 11 residues. Trimming took off 5 bases at V and 10 bases at J, with 11 bases between the two ends. CDR1 and CDR2 (germline): SEHNR, FQNEAQ (reference sequence). CDR3 nucleotide sequence: TGTGCCAGCAGCGAAGCCATGAGAGCTTTCTTT. This encodes CASSEAMRAFF.

V usage is TRBV19 and J usage is TRBJ1-5, with D maybe TRBD1 (5 bases). Germline values: CDR1 LNHDA, CDR2 SQIVND (reference sequence). Trimming took 6 bases from V and 0 from J, leaving 9 bases between them. The CDR3 spans 14 residues. CDR3 sequence: CASRGGDSNQPQHF. In nucleotides, the CDR3 is TGTGCCAGTAGGGGAGGGGATAGCAATCAGCCCCAGCATTTT.

The J gene is TRBJ2-1, the V gene TRBV4-1, with D possibly TRBD2 on 6 matching bases. Trimming cost V 4 bases and J 12 bases, with 19 bases left between them. Germline loops: CDR1 MGHRA, CDR2 YSYEKL. This CDR3 has 14 amino acids. DNA for the CDR3: TGCGCCAGCAGCCCCAGGACTACCAAAAGCTCGCAGTTCTTC. Translated, it gives CASSPRTTKSSQFF.

The chain employs TRBV14 and TRBJ2-7; D remains unclear. Germline V gene lookup returns CDR1 SGHDN and CDR2 FVKESK. V was cut by 4 bases and J by 5 bases, with 12 bases left in between. The CDR3 has 13 amino acids. As DNA, the CDR3 is TGTGCCAGCAGCCCCCGGTTAACCCACGAGCAGTACTTC. The encoded protein is CASSPRLTHEQYF.

The J gene is TRBJ2-6, the V gene TRBV5-4, with D tentatively TRBD2 (7 bases). The germline CDR1 and CDR2 sequences are SGHNT and YYREEE (reference sequence). The CDR3 runs 19 residues. Trimming stripped 1 base from V and 0 bases from J, with 17 bases between. In DNA, the CDR3 is TGTGCCAGCAGCTTGTTCCGGGGGGCGAATTTCTCTGGGGCCAACGTCCTGACTTTC. It translates to CASSLFRGANFSGANVLTF. Full variable domain (rest looked up from reference TRBV5-4 and TRBJ2-6): ETGVTQSPTHLIKTRGQQVTLRCSSQSGHNTVSWYQQALGQGPQFIFQYYREEENGRGNFPPRFSGLQFPNYSSELNVNALELDDSALYLCASSLFRGANFSGANVLTFGAGSRLTVL.

In this sample, this clone turned up a few times. V and J are TRBV27 and TRBJ1-2; tentative D call: TRBD1 (6 bases). Germline assignment: CDR1 MNHEY and CDR2 SMNVEV (reference sequence). The CDR3 is 17 residues long. V was cut by 3 bases and J by 1 base, with 18 bases left in between. CDR3 DNA: TGTGCCAGCAGTTTTGGGGACCCGGGACATCTTAACTATGGCTACACCTTC. This codes for CASSFGDPGHLNYGYTF.

This clone was seen more than once but under ten times. V gene TRBV2 combines with J gene TRBJ2-1; 16 nucleotides match TRBD2. CDR1 is SNHLY, CDR2 FYNNEI, per germline. The CDR3 covers 18 residues. J was trimmed by 6 bases and V by 7 bases; bases with no gene match: 12. The CDR3 sequence is CASMGTSGGAPHGNEQFF. The CDR3 bases are TGTGCCAGCATGGGGACTAGCGGGGGGGCCCCCCACGGCAATGAGCAGTTCTTC.

The chain links TRBV6-1 to TRBJ2-5, with a weak D call TRBD1 (6 bases). CDR3 length: 14 amino acids. The germline V and J ends were trimmed by 6 bases and 2 bases, with 13 bases remaining between them. Germline assignment: CDR1 MNHNS and CDR2 SASEGT. DNA for the CDR3: TGTGCCAGCAGCGAAATCGGACAGCAAGAGACCCAGTACTTC. This codes for CASSEIGQQETQYF.

This clone has a handful of counts. The chain recombines TRBV11-2 with TRBJ2-1; TRBD2 matches 10 bases. The V and J ends lost 7 bases and 15 bases, in that order; junction bases with no gene match: 9. The CDR3 consists of 12 residues. Per germline, CDR1 SGHAT and CDR2 FQNNGV. The chain's CDR3 is CASNIAGGGAFF. The CDR3 nucleotides read TGTGCCAGCAACATAGCGGGGGGCGGGGCGTTCTTC.

Here the CDR3 reads CASSPESSGGTDTQYF. In DNA, the CDR3 is TGTGCCAGCAGCCCAGAATCTAGCGGGGGCACAGATACGCAGTATTTT. The chain is built from TRBV14 and TRBJ2-3; TRBD2 aligns across 9 bases. Looked up from germline, CDR1 is SGHDN and CDR2 is FVKESK. There are 16 residues in the CDR3. Trimming cost V 4 bases and J 1 base; bases outside gene matches: 6. Supplemented by reference TRBV14 and TRBJ2-3, the full variable domain reads EAGVTQFPSHSVIEKGQTVTLRCDPISGHDNLYWYRRVMGKEIKFLLHFVKESKQDESGMPNNRFLAERTGGTYSTLKVQPAELEDSGVYFCASSPESSGGTDTQYFGPGTRLTVL.

The chain joins TRBV27 to TRBJ2-5, with 10 bases that match TRBD1. The CDR3 loop spans 17 amino acids. CDR1 is MNHEY, CDR2 SMNVEV, per germline (reference sequence). The trim removed 5 bases at V and 2 bases at J, leaving 11 bases unmatched. Here the CDR3 reads CASSPQSGTGEQETQYF. The CDR3 coding sequence is TGTGCCAGCAGTCCCCAATCCGGGACAGGGGAACAAGAGACCCAGTACTTC.

This chain links TRBV28 with TRBJ2-3; a possible D gene is TRBD1 (5 bases). V gave up 6 bases and J gave up 5 bases, with 18 bases separating them. CDR1 is MDHEN and CDR2 is SYDVKM in the germline V gene. This CDR3 has 15 residues. The CDR3 coding sequence is TGTGCCAGCAGAGTCAGGGTGGGCCACAGAGATACGCAGTATTTT. It specifies CASRVRVGHRDTQYF.